The entry that follows covers one TCR beta chain sequence. Using immunoSEQ multiplex PCR, the repertoire was profiled, and TCRdb retains in-frame clones only, with some absent. The data show about 63,000 clones, roughly 89% seen once. This entry belongs to a study of OX40 agonist ivuxolimab in advanced cancers. The CDR3 sequence is 14 residues long. The V end lost 0 bases, the J end lost 1 base, and 8 bases lay between the germline ends. Germline CDR1 is SGDLS and CDR2 is YYNGEE. The sequencing used CD4+ or CD8+ T cells sorted from blood, collected in a trial of the OX40 agonist ivuxolimab. This chain links TRBV9 with TRBJ2-7; TRBD2 is a possible D gene (5 bases). The clonotype was recovered from an adult with an advanced solid tumor such as melanoma, head and neck, liver or kidney cancer. The CDR3 DNA sequence: TGTGCCAGCAGCGTAGGAGGGATATCCTACGAGCAGTACTTC. Its protein is CASSVGGISYEQYF.